A selection of T cell receptor beta chains follows, all from one sample in a study of post-analysis software for immune sequencing data. TCRdb re-analysed the PCR reads in MiXCR, keeping a single row per CDR3 protein. The data contain roughly 200,000 distinct CDR3 sequences, around 30% of them singletons. Sequencing used blood. The receptors here all came from a girl younger than 18 with multiple sclerosis. Each CDR3 is given with its conserved first and last residue. D genes are given only for firm matches. Size is omitted from some rows. Given values are once, few, many or a class for expanded clones.

len	j_gene	d_gene	abundance	v_gene	CDR3nt	CDR3aa
15	TRBJ1-4	-	few	TRBV7-9	TGTGCCAGCAGCTTAGTTGGGGGGCGGACTGAAAAACTGTTTTTT	CASSLVGGRTEKLFF
14	TRBJ1-1	-	-	TRBV5-1	TGCGCCAGCAGCCCAGAAACAGTGAACACTGAAGCTTTCTTT	CASSPETVNTEAFF
12	TRBJ1-2	-	many	TRBV20-1	TGCAGTGCCCAGAGGGCCCCTTATGGCTACACCTTC	CSAQRAPYGYTF
13	TRBJ2-1	-	many	TRBV7-9	TGTGCCAGCAGCTCAGACTGGAGCGATGAGCAGTTCTTC	CASSSDWSDEQFF
15	TRBJ2-7	TRBD2	many	TRBV5-1	TGCGCCAGCAGTTATAGCGGGACTCGCTCCTACGAGCAGTACTTC	CASSYSGTRSYEQYF
14	TRBJ2-3	TRBD1	-	TRBV24-1	TGTGCCACCAGCACAGGGGCCCGCACAGATACGCAGTATTTT	CATSTGARTDTQYF
16	TRBJ2-7	-	-	TRBV6-1	TGTGCCAGCAGTGACCCTTACAGGGATGTCTCCTACGAGCAGTACTTC	CASSDPYRDVSYEQYF
13	TRBJ2-1	-	many	TRBV29-1	TGCAGCGGGCTAAGGGAGTCTTACAATGAGCAGTTCTTC	CSGLRESYNEQFF
15	TRBJ2-1	TRBD2	many	TRBV5-8	TGTGCCAGCAGCCGACTAGCGGGGGTTTCTAATGAGCAGTTCTTC	CASSRLAGVSNEQFF
12	TRBJ2-7	-	many	TRBV20-1	TGCAGTGCTAATAACCAGGAGGACGAGCAGTACTTC	CSANNQEDEQYF
16	TRBJ2-5	TRBD2	few	TRBV28	TGTGCCAGCAGTTCACAAAAGGCGGGAGGGAAGGAGACCCAGTACTTC	CASSSQKAGGKETQYF
15	TRBJ1-5	-	-	TRBV7-2	TGTGCCAGCAGCCGGCGGGGGCCCGTTAATCAGCCCCAGCATTTT	CASSRRGPVNQPQHF
14	TRBJ1-2	-	many	TRBV5-1	TGCGCCAGCAGCTTGCCGGACGCTAACTATGGCTACACCTTC	CASSLPDANYGYTF
15	TRBJ2-7	TRBD1	-	TRBV10-3	TGTGCCATCAGTGGCCCCGGGACAGGGACCTACGAGCAGTACTTC	CAISGPGTGTYEQYF
14	TRBJ1-4	-	-	TRBV15	TGTGCCACCAGGAAGGACAGCTATAATGAAAAACTGTTTTTT	CATRKDSYNEKLFF
14	TRBJ2-7	TRBD2	-	TRBV12-3/TRBV12-4	TGTGCCAGCAGCCCCCCGGGGGGTGGAGACGAGCAGTACTTC	CASSPPGGGDEQYF
15	TRBJ1-6	-	few	TRBV4-1	TGCGCCAGCAGCCAAGAATCCCATAATAATTCACCCCTCCACTTT	CASSQESHNNSPLHF
15	TRBJ1-4	TRBD1	few	TRBV7-2	TGTGCCAGCAGCTCCTTAAGGGGGCGCGCTGAAAAACCGTTTTTT	CASSSLRGRAEKPFF
16	TRBJ2-6	-	many	TRBV9	TGTGCCAGCAGCGCCCAACAGAGCTCTGGGGCCAACGTCCTGACTTTC	CASSAQQSSGANVLTF
15	TRBJ1-1	TRBD1	-	TRBV12-3/TRBV12-4	TGTGCCAGCAGTCCCACACAGGGGAGGAACACTGAAGCTTTCTTT	CASSPTQGRNTEAFF
14	TRBJ2-3	-	-	TRBV5-1	TGCGCCAGCAGCTTGGCTACCTACACAGATACGCAGTATTTT	CASSLATYTDTQYF
17	TRBJ1-1	-	-	TRBV5-1	TGCGCCAGCAGCTCCCAAACCCTAGACCGGGGTAACACTGAAGCTTTCTTT	CASSSQTLDRGNTEAFF
13	TRBJ1-5	-	few	TRBV6-5	TGTGCCAGCAGTTACAGGGGTAAACAGCCCCAGCATTTT	CASSYRGKQPQHF
15	TRBJ2-7	TRBD2	-	TRBV9	TGTGCCAGCAGCGTAGGCCAGCGGGAGGGCTCCGAGCAGTACTTC	CASSVGQREGSEQYF
14	TRBJ1-6	-	-	TRBV28	TGTGCCAGCAGCCCCAGGGGATATAATTCACCCCTCCACTTT	CASSPRGYNSPLHF
13	TRBJ2-1	-	-	TRBV2	TGTGCCAGCAACTCGGACACCTACAATGAGCAGTTCTTC	CASNSDTYNEQFF
15	TRBJ2-3	-	-	TRBV5-1	TGCGCCAGCAGCTTGAACCCCGGGGGCACAGATACGCAGTATTTT	CASSLNPGGTDTQYF
13	TRBJ2-3	-	once	TRBV12-3/TRBV12-4	TGTGCCAGCAAATCCCGTTTCGACGATGCGCAGTATTTT	CASKSRFDDAQYF
14	TRBJ2-3	-	-	TRBV5-1	TGCGCCAGCAGCGTCCGGGCCCATCAAGATACGCAGTATTTT	CASSVRAHQDTQYF
15	TRBJ1-3	TRBD1	-	TRBV11-2	TGTGCCAGCAGCATCAGGGGGCAGCAAGGAAACACCATATATTTT	CASSIRGQQGNTIYF
15	TRBJ2-5	-	many	TRBV5-1	TGCGCCAGCAGCTTGGGGGTAGCGAGCCAAGAGACCCAGTACTTC	CASSLGVASQETQYF
15	TRBJ2-7	-	-	TRBV5-1	TGCGCCAGCAGCTTGGCCCAGGACCTCGGAGGCGAGCAGTACTTC	CASSLAQDLGGEQYF
13	TRBJ2-7	-	many	TRBV12-3/TRBV12-4	TGTGCCAGCAGGAGGGACGGAACCTACGAGCAGTACTTC	CASRRDGTYEQYF
13	TRBJ2-1	-	few	TRBV6-5	TGTGCCAGCAGTTACTCGTGGCAGAATGAGCAGTTCTTC	CASSYSWQNEQFF